Following are 11 T cell receptor beta chains from one sample sequenced in a study of PD-1 blockade in classical Hodgkin lymphoma. Clones were read by immunoSEQ multiplex PCR, and TCRdb kept only the in-frame ones, dropping some. The sample has about 24,000 clones, 81% seen once; the top ten hold around a fifth. Time point indicated: cycle 4 day 1 (C4D1), after less than seven weeks of nivolumab. There was relapse after autologous stem cell transplantation in every patient, and there was variation in brentuximab vedotin exposure. This sample comprised peripheral blood mononuclear cells (PBMCs), obtained before the fourth cycle of nivolumab. The source is a human donor with classical Hodgkin lymphoma.

This clone was counted a few times. This chain uses TRBV25-1 with TRBJ1-2, with 10 bases identical to TRBD1. The CDR3 has 13 residues. Germline V gives CDR1 MGHDK, CDR2 SYGVNS. Unmatched junction bases numbered 3, after V lost 4 bases and J lost 7 bases. In nucleotides, the CDR3 is TGTGCCAGCAGTGGGGGGACAGGGGCTGGCTACACCTTC. Protein sequence: CASSGGTGAGYTF.

The chain combines TRBV7-8 with TRBJ2-7; TRBD2 matches at 8 bases. The CDR3 consists of 18 residues. J was trimmed by 2 bases and V by 5 bases; bases with no gene match: 17. CDR1 and CDR2 (germline): SGHVS, FQNEAQ. As DNA, the CDR3 is TGTGCCAGCAGCCATCACGCCAAAATAGCGGGGCAGACCTACGAGCAGTACTTC. This codes for CASSHHAKIAGQTYEQYF.

The chain couples TRBV27 to TRBJ2-7; TRBD2 matches at 10 bases. CDR3 length equals 15 residues. The germline CDR1 and CDR2 sequences are MNHEY and SMNVEV (reference sequence). J was trimmed by 5 bases and V by 5 bases; bases with no gene match: 9. The CDR3 region is CASSPISGRYDEQYF. DNA of the CDR3: TGTGCCAGCAGTCCGATTAGCGGGAGGTATGACGAGCAGTACTTC.

This clone was seen a single time. This sequence joins TRBV10-3 and TRBJ2-2; the D is unclear. The CDR3 is 15 residues long. The germline V and J ends were trimmed by 0 bases and 4 bases, with 9 bases remaining between them. The germline V gene encodes CDR1 ENHRY and CDR2 SYGVKD. CDR3 in amino acids: CAISESTASTGELFF. Here the CDR3 DNA reads TGTGCCATCAGTGAGTCGACGGCGAGCACCGGGGAGCTGTTTTTT.

This clone has more than one count but fewer than ten. The chain has TRBV19 and TRBJ1-1; perhaps TRBD1 as D (5 bases). V was shortened by 5 bases and J by 1 base, with 14 bases between the two germline ends. Germline V gives CDR1 LNHDA, CDR2 SQIVND (reference sequence). The CDR3 is 15 residues long. CDR3 protein: CASSPTGAENTEAFF. The CDR3 DNA sequence: TGTGCCAGTAGTCCTACCGGGGCGGAGAACACTGAAGCTTTCTTT.

Only one count was recorded for this clone. CDR3 nucleotide sequence: TGTGCCAGCAGTAACGGGGTGGGACAAGAGACCCAGTACTTC. Translating gives CASSNGVGQETQYF. J is TRBJ2-5 and V is TRBV6-5; the D gene is possibly TRBD2 (5 bases). CDR1 MNHEY and CDR2 SVGAGI come from the germline V gene. Trimming took off 5 bases at V and 2 bases at J, with 12 bases between the two ends. CDR3 size: 14 residues.

The chain carries TRBV28 and TRBJ2-4; D perhaps matches TRBD2 (6 bases). V lost 0 bases and J 0 bases, leaving 9 bases between the germline ends. The CDR3 is made up of 16 amino acids. The germline V gene has CDR1 MDHEN and CDR2 SYDVKM. The CDR3 coding sequence is TGTGCCAGCAGTTTATGGGAGGGGCTAGCCAAAAACATTCAGTACTTC. Translating gives CASSLWEGLAKNIQYF.

The chain uses TRBV5-6 and TRBJ2-1, with D maybe TRBD1 (6 bases). CDR3 size: 15 residues. Germline values: CDR1 SGHDT, CDR2 YYEEEE. The V end was cut by 2 bases, the J end by 5 bases, with 14 bases between. The CDR3 region has the DNA TGTGCCAGCAGCTTCTGGGCAGGGGCGAACAATGAGCAGTTCTTC. This sequence encodes CASSFWAGANNEQFF.

This clone has a handful of counts. V and J are TRBV9 and TRBJ1-1; tentatively, D is TRBD1 (5 bases). Deletions cut 0 bases from V and 0 bases from J, with 9 bases between. The germline V gene has CDR1 SGDLS and CDR2 YYNGEE. The CDR3 loop spans 15 amino acids. CDR3 sequence: CASSVGGSMNTEAFF. The CDR3 nucleotides read TGTGCCAGCAGCGTAGGGGGCAGTATGAACACTGAAGCTTTCTTT. The full variable domain, in which reference TRBV9 and TRBJ1-1 provide the parts outside the CDR3, is DSGVTQTPKHLITATGQRVTLRCSPRSGDLSVYWYQQSLDQGLQFLIQYYNGEERAKGNILERFSAQQFPDLHSELNLSSLELGDSALYFCASSVGGSMNTEAFFGQGTRLTVV.

Concerning this clone itself: This same CDR3 is encoded by further DNA sequences in the sample. The chain couples TRBV11-2 to TRBJ2-1; D remains ambiguous. Germline V gene lookup returns CDR1 SGHAT and CDR2 FQNNGV. This CDR3 region has 16 residues. V shed 0 bases and J shed 0 bases, with 9 bases lying between them. CDR3 protein: CASSLDPESSYNEQFF. CDR3 DNA: TGTGCCAGCAGCTTAGATCCCGAGAGCTCCTACAATGAGCAGTTCTTC.

The chain links TRBV25-1 to TRBJ2-1; the match to TRBD2 covers 12 bases. Trimming removed 7 bases from V and 7 bases from J; junction bases left unmatched: 5. This CDR3 has 14 residues. From germline, CDR1 is MGHDK and CDR2 SYGVNS. CDR3 region: CASTSGRARNEQFF. DNA of the CDR3: TGTGCCAGCACTAGCGGGAGGGCGAGGAATGAGCAGTTCTTC. Filled out from reference TRBV25-1 and TRBJ2-1, the complete variable domain reads EADIYQTPRYLVIGTGKKITLECSQTMGHDKMYWYQQDPGMELHLIHYSYGVNSTEKGDLSSESTVSRIRTEHFPLTLESARPSHTSQYLCASTSGRARNEQFFGPGTRLTVL.